This T cell receptor (beta chain) was identified during a study of blood T cells in healthy people across ages. Through a sample-barcoded 5' primer and a J-beta primer mix, a second PCR was run for roughly 7 to 11 cycles. TCRdb redid the calling of the 5' RACE reads with MiXCR, one entry per CDR3 protein. Seen here are about 1.4 million distinct CDR3 sequences, approximately 59% observed once, and the top ten hold 5% to 7%. The sample taken for sequencing was blood. The receptor comes from a young man in good health.

For the CDR3, the DNA is TGTGCCAGCAGTGCCCGAGGGTTCTCTGGGGCCAACGTCCTGACTTTC. Its translation is CASSARGFSGANVLTF. The rearrangement joins TRBV6-1 to TRBJ2-6, with D possibly being TRBD2 (5 bases). The length of the CDR3 is 16 residues. Trimming pared 4 bases from V and 0 bases from J, leaving 10 bases between. In germline, CDR1 is MNHNS, CDR2 SASEGT.